This T cell receptor (beta chain) is from a study of CD8+CD57+ T cells in acquired aplastic anemia. Study-level information: On average, sorted CD4+ and CD8+ cells gave 2.5 to 4 ug of DNA.

Germline CDR1 and CDR2: SNHLY and FYNNEI. The length of the CDR3 is 12 residues. Profiles of TCR beta VDJ and CDR3 were generated from a genomic DNA template. TCRdb re-called the reads through MiXCR, storing one row per CDR3 protein. Seen here are about 190,000 distinct CDR3 sequences, 48% observed once, and the top ten hold 9.7%. The authors sequenced patients whose flow cytometry had shown CD8+CD57+ cell expansion. Severe acquired aplastic anemia was present in every patient. All patients were therapy-naive when blood was sampled. As for this clonotype: Its specificity is unknown. One end of the junction varies from germline; a read error may be responsible.

Regarding the study as a whole: Patients were compared with controls for CD8+ Simpson's diversity, and no significant difference emerged.

Sequencing input: sorted CD4+, CD8+, or CD8+CD57+ T cells (not recorded which) from PBMCs. The chain is built from TRBV2 and TRBJ2-7, with 7 positions matching TRBD2. The clonotype comes from a human donor with aplastic anemia. The CDR3 DNA follows: TGTGCCGGCAGGTTACTAGCGCCTGAGCAGTACTTC. Translation: CAGRLLAPEQYF.